Included here is one TCR beta chain sequence, with context. No antigen is known for it. Stated time point: blood 4 weeks post-SBRT, at nephrectomy. The treatment denotes: 15 Gy SBRT to primary tumor, nephrectomy 4 weeks later. The patient's renal cell carcinoma had clear cell pathology. The germline V and J ends were trimmed by 0 bases and 5 bases, with 16 bases remaining between them. There are 16 residues in the CDR3. Germline loops: CDR1 MNHEY, CDR2 SVGAGI. This sample stems from a study of radiation and T cells in renal cell carcinoma. Study conclusions and caveats: In blood, top tumor clones expanded by 2 weeks, shrinking by 4. No pretreatment tumor biopsies were available for baseline clonotypes.

This table comes from immunoSEQ multiplex PCR, and its TCRdb copy is limited to in-frame clones, with some not included. The profile covers around 100,000 clones, with around 84% appearing a single time and less than 7.5% taken by the ten largest. V and J are TRBV6-5 and TRBJ1-1; TRBD1 is a possible D gene (6 bases). Specimen: blood, collected from a patient whose treatment included radiotherapy and nephrectomy. This TCR came from a man aged 55 to 70 with renal cell carcinoma. DNA of the CDR3: TGTGCCAGCAGTTACTCGAGAGCAGGGGCTCGGACTGAAGCTTTCTTT. This encodes CASSYSRAGARTEAFF.